The 24 T cell receptor beta chains below all came from one sample that was sequenced in a study of control samples from healthy donors and cancer patients. TCRdb's table, derived via immunoSEQ multiplex PCR, lists solely in-frame clones and lacks some. This sample has under 450,000 clones, with approximately 90% found just once. The specimen was PBMCs. Receptors originate from a man aged 40-50 years with head and neck cancer.

V usage is TRBV27 and J usage is TRBJ2-7, with D perhaps TRBD1 (6 bases). CDR1 is MNHEY and CDR2 is SMNVEV in the germline V gene (reference sequence). V shed 6 bases and J shed 3 bases, with 15 bases lying between them. The CDR3 is 14 residues long. The CDR3 nucleotides are TGTGCCAGCAGGGGGGCCTACCCCTACTACGAGCAGTACTTC. Its protein product is CASRGAYPYYEQYF.

In DNA, the CDR3 is TGTGCCAGCAGCTTAGAGGGGGTAGGGATGAACTATGGCTACACCTTC. This encodes CASSLEGVGMNYGYTF. This chain links TRBV7-8 with TRBJ1-2, with D maybe TRBD1 (6 bases). Trimming took off 1 base at V and 2 bases at J, with 14 bases between the two ends. This CDR3 spans 16 amino acids. Germline CDR1 SGHVS, CDR2 FQNEAQ.

The V call is TRBV6-1, the J call TRBJ1-2, with 7 bases aligning to TRBD1. The CDR3 is 11 amino acids. The germline V gene has CDR1 MNHNS and CDR2 SASEGT. Trimming removed 5 bases from V and 14 bases from J; junction bases left unmatched: 8. CDR3 region: CASSPLDRETF. CDR3 coding DNA: TGTGCCAGCAGTCCCCTCGACAGGGAGACCTTC.

This clone has only one observation. The gene calls are TRBV6-1 and TRBJ2-3; 9 bases are a match to TRBD2. Per the germline V gene, CDR1 is MNHNS and CDR2 is SASEGT. The CDR3 is 16 residues long. V trimming: 4 bases; J trimming: 4 bases; junction bases outside the gene matches: 9. The CDR3: CASSATTERGADTQYF. The CDR3 DNA is TGTGCCAGCAGTGCCACGACAGAGCGGGGGGCAGATACGCAGTATTTT.

V gene TRBV6-5 combines with J gene TRBJ2-2; 10 bases map to TRBD1. CDR3 length: 14 amino acids. Trimming cost V 6 bases and J 6 bases; bases outside gene matches: 4. The germline V gene encodes CDR1 MNHEY and CDR2 SVGAGI. DNA of the CDR3: TGTGCCAGCAGGGACAGGGGGTCGGCCGGGGAGCTGTTTTTT. Protein product: CASRDRGSAGELFF.

About this clone itself: Germline is not matched at one junction end, which may reflect a read error. The chain is built from TRBV5-1 and TRBJ1-1, with D perhaps TRBD1 (6 bases). The CDR3 is 15 residues long. In germline, CDR1 is SGHRS, CDR2 YFSETQ. The CDR3 bases are TGCGCCAGCACAGAATCCGGGACATTGGGCACTGAAACTTTCTTT. Protein sequence: CASTESGTLGTETFF. The full variable domain, its missing parts supplied by reference TRBV5-1 and TRBJ1-1, is KAGVTQTPRYLIKTRGQQVTLSCSPISGHRSVSWYQQTPGQGLQFLFEYFSETQRNKGNFPGRFSGRQFSNSRSEMNVSTLELGDSALYLCASTESGTLGTETFFGQGTRLTVV.

V is TRBV3-1 (or the pseudogene TRBV3-2) and J is TRBJ1-2; D is unclear. V was cut by 4 bases and J by 2 bases, with 5 bases left in between. The CDR3 is made up of 12 amino acids. Germline V gene sequence: CDR1 LGHDT, CDR2 YNNKEL (reference sequence). The CDR3 region is CASSPANYGYTF. CDR3 DNA: TGTGCCAGCAGCCCCGCGAACTATGGCTACACCTTC.

The genes are TRBV7-2 and TRBJ2-2; 11 nucleotides agree with TRBD1. The germline CDR1 and CDR2 sequences are SGHTA and FQGNSA. This CDR3 comprises 16 residues. The junction had 5 bases not matched to a gene; V was cut back by 2 bases and J by 6 bases. Written as DNA, the CDR3 is TGTGCCAGCAGCTTATTTGGACAGGGGGCCGCCGGGGAGCTGTTTTTT. This encodes CASSLFGQGAAGELFF.

V is TRBV28 and J is TRBJ2-7, with a possible D match to TRBD2 (5 bases). The germline V gene encodes CDR1 MDHEN and CDR2 SYDVKM. The CDR3 spans 14 residues. Trimming removed 4 bases from V and 0 bases from J, with 10 bases in between. In nucleotides, the CDR3 is TGTGCCAGCAGTTATCCCGGGAACTCCTACGAGCAGTACTTC. This gives the protein CASSYPGNSYEQYF.

V usage is TRBV6-2 or TRBV6-3 and J usage is TRBJ2-1, with 7 bases fitting TRBD2. Germline V gene sequence: CDR1 MNHEY, CDR2 SVGEGT. V gave up 0 bases and J gave up 5 bases; unmatched junction bases: 10. The CDR3 has 17 amino acids. In nucleotides, the CDR3 is TGTGCCAGCAGTTACTCGAATGTTGGGACTAACCACAATGAGCAGTTCTTC. Protein: CASSYSNVGTNHNEQFF.

The chain couples TRBV19 to TRBJ1-4; D unclear. CDR1 LNHDA and CDR2 SQIVND come from the germline V gene (reference sequence). Trimming stripped 5 bases from V and 5 bases from J, with 6 bases between. This CDR3 is built from 12 residues. CDR3 sequence reads: CASSPLNEKLFF. The CDR3 region has the DNA TGTGCCAGTAGTCCACTCAATGAAAAACTGTTTTTT. Full variable domain (remainder filled in from reference TRBV19 and TRBJ1-4): DGGITQSPKYLFRKEGQNVTLSCEQNLNHDAMYWYRQDPGQGLRLIYYSQIVNDFQKGDIAEGYSVSREKKESFPLTVTSAQKNPTAFYLCASSPLNEKLFFGSGTQLSVL.

V is TRBV27 and J is TRBJ1-4; unclear D gene. The CDR3 extends over 17 amino acids. Germline V CDR1 and CDR2: MNHEY, SMNVEV (reference sequence). V lost 5 bases to trimming and J lost 0 bases, with 16 bases between them. The CDR3 DNA reads TGTGCCAGCAGTCCGTCGATTTTGATTTCAACTAATGAAAAACTGTTTTTT. Translated: CASSPSILISTNEKLFF. The entire variable domain, with the rest obtained from reference TRBV27 and TRBJ1-4, is as follows: EAQVTQNPRYLITVTGKKLTVTCSQNMNHEYMSWYRQDPGLGLRQIYYSMNVEVTDKGDVPEGYKVSRKEKRNFPLILESPSPNQTSLYFCASSPSILISTNEKLFFGSGTQLSVL.

This clone has a single count. The chain employs TRBV2 and TRBJ1-2, with 7 bases identical to TRBD1. In germline, CDR1 is SNHLY, CDR2 FYNNEI. V gave up 10 bases and J gave up 4 bases; unmatched junction bases: 6. The CDR3 length is 12 residues. CDR3: CAKHRGPYGYTF. The CDR3 DNA follows: TGTGCCAAACACAGGGGCCCCTATGGCTACACCTTC.

The chain carries TRBV27 and TRBJ1-6, with D possibly being TRBD1 (6 bases). CDR3 length: 16 amino acids. Germline-derived CDR1 and CDR2 are MNHEY and SMNVEV (reference sequence). Trimming stripped 0 bases from V and 10 bases from J, with 16 bases between. In DNA form, the CDR3 reads TGTGCCAGCAGTTTATCGGGGGGGGTCGGGGGCTCACCCCTCCACTTT. Amino acid sequence: CASSLSGGVGGSPLHF.

The V call is TRBV3-1 (or the pseudogene TRBV3-2), the J call TRBJ2-7, with D hard to call. Germline CDR1 is LGHDT and CDR2 is YNNKEL (reference sequence). CDR3 size: 15 residues. V dropped 0 bases and J dropped 2 bases, with 11 bases sitting between them. The CDR3 coding sequence is TGTGCCAGCAGCCAAGATTGGGCCGGACCCTACGAGCAGTACTTC. It yields the protein CASSQDWAGPYEQYF.

This clone was observed a single time. V usage is TRBV11-2 and J usage is TRBJ2-7; possibly TRBD1 for D (5 bases). The length of the CDR3 is 12 residues. V lost 4 bases and J 6 bases, leaving 10 bases between the germline ends. Germline V CDR1 and CDR2: SGHAT, FQNNGV. The CDR3 region is CASSSGFSEQYF. Written as DNA, the CDR3 is TGTGCCAGCAGCTCAGGGTTTTCCGAGCAGTACTTC.

V and J are TRBV3-1 (or the pseudogene TRBV3-2) and TRBJ1-2; D call uncertain. The V end was cut by 3 bases, the J end by 4 bases, with 9 bases between. The germline CDR1 and CDR2 sequences are LGHDT and YNNKEL (reference sequence). The CDR3 is 13 residues long. The CDR3, as DNA: TGTGCCAGCAGCCAGGACCCCACCTATGGCTACACCTTC. Its protein product is CASSQDPTYGYTF.

This chain joins TRBV6-6 and TRBJ1-3; D unresolved. V gave up 6 bases and J gave up 0 bases, with 9 bases separating them. This CDR3 is built from 14 residues. Germline V lookup: CDR1 MNHNY, CDR2 SVGAGI (reference sequence). The CDR3 nucleotides read TGTGCCAGCAGCCGAGATAGCTCTGGAAACACCATATATTTT. It codes for CASSRDSSGNTIYF.

The V and J genes are TRBV27 and TRBJ2-2; D ambiguous. Trimming left V 3 bases short and J 5 bases short, with 4 bases between. Germline V gene sequence: CDR1 MNHEY, CDR2 SMNVEV (reference sequence). The CDR3 has 12 amino acids. As DNA, the CDR3 is TGTGCCAGCAGTTTTAGGACCGGGGAGCTGTTTTTT. Its protein is CASSFRTGELFF.

This clone was found many times. This chain uses TRBV28 with TRBJ1-3; no definite D call. The V gene lost 2 bases and the J gene lost 0 bases, with 5 bases spanning the gap. The CDR3 length is 14 residues. CDR1 and CDR2 from the germline V gene are MDHEN and SYDVKM. CDR3 sequence reads: CASSLKDSGNTIYF. The CDR3 nucleotides read TGTGCCAGCAGTTTAAAGGACTCTGGAAACACCATATATTTT.

V is TRBV7-3 and J is TRBJ2-2; 12 nucleotides match TRBD2. The CDR3 covers 16 residues. The germline gives CDR1 SGHTA, CDR2 FQGTGA. After removal of 5 bases from V and 6 bases from J, the junction contained 7 bases not matched to a gene. Here the CDR3 DNA reads TGTGCCAGCAGCCGCGGGACTAGCGGGTGGTCCGGGGAGCTGTTTTTT. It yields the protein CASSRGTSGWSGELFF. The complete variable domain, with remaining parts taken from reference TRBV7-3 and TRBJ2-2, reads GAGVSQTPSNKVTEKGKYVELRCDPISGHTALYWYRQSLGQGPEFLIYFQGTGAADDSGLPNDRFFAVRPEGSVSTLKIQRTERGDSAVYLCASSRGTSGWSGELFFGEGSRLTVL.

The rearrangement links TRBV15 to TRBJ1-4; TRBD1 matches at 10 bases. CDR3 size: 18 residues. In germline, CDR1 is LNHNV, CDR2 YYDKDF (reference sequence). The junction had 5 bases not matched to a gene; V was cut back by 1 base and J by 0 bases. For the CDR3, the DNA is TGTGCCACCAGCAGAGGGGGGACAGGGGAGTCAACTAATGAAAAACTGTTTTTT. This codes for CATSRGGTGESTNEKLFF.

The CDR3 protein is CASSQAGGTGGDYGYTF. CDR3 in DNA: TGTGCCAGCAGCCAGGCCGGAGGGACAGGGGGCGACTATGGCTACACCTTC. The rearrangement joins TRBV4-2 to TRBJ1-2; 12 nucleotides agree with TRBD1. The germline V gene encodes CDR1 LGHNA and CDR2 YNFKEQ. The CDR3 length is 17 residues. Losses at the gene ends were 3 bases for V and 3 bases for J; bases not matched to a gene: 8.

In its sample, this clone was seen once. The rearrangement links TRBV30 to TRBJ1-1; TRBD1 matches at 9 bases. J was trimmed by 5 bases and V by 5 bases; bases with no gene match: 12. The CDR3 is made up of 15 amino acids. Germline loops: CDR1 GTSNPN, CDR2 SVGIG (reference sequence). In DNA form, the CDR3 reads TGTGCCTGGGCCACCGGACAGGGGAGGAGAACTGAAGCTTTCTTT. Translating gives CAWATGQGRRTEAFF. The complete variable domain, with remaining parts taken from reference TRBV30 and TRBJ1-1, reads SQTIHQWPATLVQPVGSPLSLECTVEGTSNPNLYWYRQAAGRGLQLLFYSVGIGQISSEVPQNLSASRPQDRQFILSSKKLLLSDSGFYLCAWATGQGRRTEAFFGQGTRLTVV.